This T cell receptor (beta chain) was captured in a study of shared clonotypes between healthy human individuals. Study-level background: With ages of 18 to 49, the donors were a couple of women and a few men. Findings and limits, study-wide: A small donor pool kept down the genetic and exposure-history diversity that was represented. Relative to clonotypes present in all four donors, those not shared had lower generation probabilities. Naive CD4 clonotypes overlapped across a handful of donors at around 4.8%.

With regard to this clone: Its specificity is unknown.

Sequenced by immunoSEQ multiplex PCR; TCRdb stores in-frame clones only, minus some. The sample gives roughly 1,500,000 clones, approximately 98% of which show up once; less than 0.55% is in the top ten. The CDR3 is made up of 11 amino acids. The germline V gene encodes CDR1 ENHRY and CDR2 SYGVKD. Trimming pared 8 bases from V and 4 bases from J, leaving 9 bases between. The gene calls are TRBV10-3 and TRBJ2-7, with D possibly being TRBD2 (7 bases). The specimen was naive CD4+ T cells sorted from blood. Subset given: CD45RA+ positively selected. This TCR was recovered from a young man in good health. The CDR3 DNA reads TGTGCCATCGGGGGGGCTTACGAGCAGTACTTC. Its translation: CAIGGAYEQYF.